This T cell receptor (beta chain) emerged from a study of OX40 agonist ivuxolimab in advanced cancers. Study-level findings and limits: Doses of 0.1 to 3.0 mg/kg were accompanied by clonal expansion of CD4+ and CD8+ blood T cells by week 6.

The V gene's germline CDR1 is SEHNR and CDR2 FQNEAQ (reference sequence). The length of the CDR3 is 13 residues. Trimming cost V 3 bases and J 7 bases, with 9 bases left between them. Generated by immunoSEQ multiplex PCR, the TCRdb table keeps only in-frame clones and is missing some. The sample holds 50,000 to 60,000 clones, around 93% seen once. Worth noting for this clone: Its antigen is as yet unknown.

The chain has TRBV7-9 and TRBJ1-4; unclear D gene. Sequencing was performed on CD4+ or CD8+ T cells sorted from blood, taken in a trial of the OX40 agonist ivuxolimab. This sequence originates from an adult with an advanced solid tumor such as melanoma, head and neck, liver or kidney cancer. The CDR3 sequence: CASSFGPFEKLFF. CDR3 DNA sequence: TGTGCCAGCAGCTTTGGGCCTTTTGAAAAACTGTTTTTT.